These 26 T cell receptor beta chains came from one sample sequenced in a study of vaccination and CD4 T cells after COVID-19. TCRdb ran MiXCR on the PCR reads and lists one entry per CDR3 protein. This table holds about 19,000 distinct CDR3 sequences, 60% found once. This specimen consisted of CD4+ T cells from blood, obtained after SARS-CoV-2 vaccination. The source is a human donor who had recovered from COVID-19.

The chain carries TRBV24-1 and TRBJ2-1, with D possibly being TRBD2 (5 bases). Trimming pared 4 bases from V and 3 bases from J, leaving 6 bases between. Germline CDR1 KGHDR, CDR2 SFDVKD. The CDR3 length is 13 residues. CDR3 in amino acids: CATSDGVYNEQFF. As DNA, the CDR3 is TGTGCCACCAGTGACGGGGTCTACAATGAGCAGTTCTTC.

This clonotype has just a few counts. CDR3 region: CSARRRRGLYNEQFF. DNA of the CDR3: TGCAGTGCTAGAAGACGGCGGGGGCTCTACAATGAGCAGTTCTTC. The gene calls are TRBV20-1 and TRBJ2-1; D is possibly TRBD2 (7 bases). The CDR3 is made up of 15 amino acids. Germline loops: CDR1 DFQATT, CDR2 SNEGSKA (reference sequence). V was cut by 2 bases and J by 3 bases, with 14 bases left in between.

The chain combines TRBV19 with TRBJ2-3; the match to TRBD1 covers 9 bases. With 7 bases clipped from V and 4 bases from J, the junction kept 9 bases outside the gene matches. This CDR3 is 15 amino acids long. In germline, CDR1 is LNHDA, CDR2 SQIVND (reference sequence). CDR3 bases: TGTGCCAGTAATCCAACAGGGGGCTTCGCAGATACGCAGTATTTT. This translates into CASNPTGGFADTQYF.

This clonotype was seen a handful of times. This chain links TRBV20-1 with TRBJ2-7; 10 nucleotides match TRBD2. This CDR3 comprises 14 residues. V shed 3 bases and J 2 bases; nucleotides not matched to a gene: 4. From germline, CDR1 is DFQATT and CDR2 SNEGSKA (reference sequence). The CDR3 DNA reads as TGCAGTGCTAGCAGCCTAGCGGGAGCCTACGAGCAGTACTTC. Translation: CSASSLAGAYEQYF.

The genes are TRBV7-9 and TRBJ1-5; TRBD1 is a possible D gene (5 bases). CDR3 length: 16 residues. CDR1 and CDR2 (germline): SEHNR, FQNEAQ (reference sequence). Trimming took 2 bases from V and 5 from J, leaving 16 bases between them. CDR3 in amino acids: CASSLTGGWDDQPQHF. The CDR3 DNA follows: TGTGCCAGCAGCTTAACCGGCGGATGGGACGATCAGCCCCAGCATTTT.

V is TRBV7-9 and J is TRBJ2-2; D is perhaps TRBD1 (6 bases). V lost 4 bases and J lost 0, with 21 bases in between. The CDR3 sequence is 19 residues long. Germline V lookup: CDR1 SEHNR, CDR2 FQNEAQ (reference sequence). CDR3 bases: TGTGCCAGCAGCTCAAGCCCCGGGACACCCGGAGCGAACACCGGGGAGCTGTTTTTT. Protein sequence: CASSSSPGTPGANTGELFF.

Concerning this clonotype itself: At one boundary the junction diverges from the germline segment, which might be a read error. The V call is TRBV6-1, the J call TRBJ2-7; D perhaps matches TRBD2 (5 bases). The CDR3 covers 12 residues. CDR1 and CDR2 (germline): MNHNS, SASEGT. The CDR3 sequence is CASSEDYYEQYF. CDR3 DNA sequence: TGTGCCAGCAGCGAAGACTACTACGAGCAGTACTTC.

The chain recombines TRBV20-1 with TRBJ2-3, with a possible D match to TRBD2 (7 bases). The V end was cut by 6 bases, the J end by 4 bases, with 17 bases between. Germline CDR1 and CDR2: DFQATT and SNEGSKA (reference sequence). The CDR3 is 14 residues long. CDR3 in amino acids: CSALGRGPADTQYF. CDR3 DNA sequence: TGCAGTGCCCTTGGGCGGGGGCCCGCAGATACGCAGTATTTT.

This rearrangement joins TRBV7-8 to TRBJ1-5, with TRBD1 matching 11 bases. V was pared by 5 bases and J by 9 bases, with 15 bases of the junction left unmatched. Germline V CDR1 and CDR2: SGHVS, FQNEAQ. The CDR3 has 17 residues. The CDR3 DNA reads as TGTGCCAGCAGCCCTAGGTGGGGGACAGGGGGGGTTTGGCCCCAGCATTTT. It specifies CASSPRWGTGGVWPQHF.

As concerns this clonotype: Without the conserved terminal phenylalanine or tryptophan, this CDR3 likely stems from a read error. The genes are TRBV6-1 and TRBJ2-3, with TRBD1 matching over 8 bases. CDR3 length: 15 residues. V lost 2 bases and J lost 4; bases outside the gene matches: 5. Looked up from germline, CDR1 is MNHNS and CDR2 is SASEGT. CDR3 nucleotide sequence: TGTGCCAGCAGTGAACTGACAGGGGAACCAGATACGCAGTATTAT. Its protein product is CASSELTGEPDTQYY.

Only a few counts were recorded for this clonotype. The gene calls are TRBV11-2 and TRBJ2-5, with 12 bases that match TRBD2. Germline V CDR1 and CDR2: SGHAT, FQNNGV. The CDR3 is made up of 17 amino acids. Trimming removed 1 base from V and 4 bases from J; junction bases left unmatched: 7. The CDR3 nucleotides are TGTGCCAGCAGCTTAGGCAGACTAGCGGGAGTCCGAGAGACCCAGTACTTC. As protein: CASSLGRLAGVRETQYF.

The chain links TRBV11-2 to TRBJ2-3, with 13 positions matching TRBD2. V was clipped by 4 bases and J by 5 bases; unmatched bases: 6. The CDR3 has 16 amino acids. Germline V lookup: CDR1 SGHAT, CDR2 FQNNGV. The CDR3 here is CASSSGLAGEVDTQYF. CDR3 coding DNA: TGTGCCAGCAGCTCCGGACTAGCGGGAGAGGTAGATACGCAGTATTTT.

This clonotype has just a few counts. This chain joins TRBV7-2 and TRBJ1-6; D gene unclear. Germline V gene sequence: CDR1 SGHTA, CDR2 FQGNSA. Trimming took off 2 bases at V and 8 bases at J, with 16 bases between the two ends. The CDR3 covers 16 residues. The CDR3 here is CASSLLSGYLYSPLHF. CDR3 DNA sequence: TGTGCCAGCAGCTTACTTAGCGGTTATCTTTATTCACCCCTCCACTTT. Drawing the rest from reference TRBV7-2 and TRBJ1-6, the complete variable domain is GAGVSQSPSNKVTEKGKDVELRCDPISGHTALYWYRQSLGQGLEFLIYFQGNSAPDKSGLPSDRFSAERTGGSVSTLTIQRTQQEDSAVYLCASSLLSGYLYSPLHFGNGTRLTVT.

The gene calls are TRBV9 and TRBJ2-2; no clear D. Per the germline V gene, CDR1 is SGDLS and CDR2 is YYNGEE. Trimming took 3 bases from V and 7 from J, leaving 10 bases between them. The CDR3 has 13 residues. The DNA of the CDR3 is TGTGCCAGCAGCGGAACGTCTAGCGGGGAGCTGTTTTTT. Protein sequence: CASSGTSSGELFF.

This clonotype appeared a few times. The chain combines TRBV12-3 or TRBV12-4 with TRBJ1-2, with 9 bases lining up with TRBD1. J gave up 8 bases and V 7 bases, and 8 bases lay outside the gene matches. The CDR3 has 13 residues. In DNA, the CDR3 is TGTGCCAGCATTCCGGACAGGGGAGGGGGCTACACCTTC. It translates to CASIPDRGGGYTF.

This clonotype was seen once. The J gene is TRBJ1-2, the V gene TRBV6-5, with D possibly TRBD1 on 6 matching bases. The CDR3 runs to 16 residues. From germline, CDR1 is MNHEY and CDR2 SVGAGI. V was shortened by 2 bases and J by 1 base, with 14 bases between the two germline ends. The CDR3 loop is CASSYSQGQGNYGYTF. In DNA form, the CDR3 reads TGTGCCAGCAGTTACAGCCAGGGGCAGGGTAACTATGGCTACACCTTC.

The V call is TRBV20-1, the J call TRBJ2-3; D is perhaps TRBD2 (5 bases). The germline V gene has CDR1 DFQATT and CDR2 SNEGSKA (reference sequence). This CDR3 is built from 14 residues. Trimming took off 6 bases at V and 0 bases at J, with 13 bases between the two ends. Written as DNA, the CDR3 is TGCAGTGCCCGGCGGGTCGGAAGCACAGATACGCAGTATTTT. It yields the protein CSARRVGSTDTQYF.

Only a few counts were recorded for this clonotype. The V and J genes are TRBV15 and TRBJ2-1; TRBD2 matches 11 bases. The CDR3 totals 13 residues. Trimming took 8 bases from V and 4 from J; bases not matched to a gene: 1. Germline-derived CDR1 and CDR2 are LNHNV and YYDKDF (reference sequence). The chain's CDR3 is CATGTSGYNEQFF. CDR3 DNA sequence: TGTGCCACCGGGACTAGCGGTTACAATGAGCAGTTCTTC.

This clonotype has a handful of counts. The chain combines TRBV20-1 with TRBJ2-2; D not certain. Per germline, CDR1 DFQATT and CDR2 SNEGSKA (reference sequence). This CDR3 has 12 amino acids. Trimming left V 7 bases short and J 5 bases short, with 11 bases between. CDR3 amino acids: CSVLSITGELFF. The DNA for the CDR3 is TGCAGTGTGCTTTCAATAACCGGGGAGCTGTTTTTT.

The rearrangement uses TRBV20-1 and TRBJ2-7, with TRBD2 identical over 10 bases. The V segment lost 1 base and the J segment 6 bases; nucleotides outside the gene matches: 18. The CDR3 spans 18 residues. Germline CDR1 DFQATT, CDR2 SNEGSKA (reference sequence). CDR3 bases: TGCAGTGCTAGAGGACAGGGAGGGCTAGCGGGAGACCTGGGCGAGCAGTACTTC. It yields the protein CSARGQGGLAGDLGEQYF.

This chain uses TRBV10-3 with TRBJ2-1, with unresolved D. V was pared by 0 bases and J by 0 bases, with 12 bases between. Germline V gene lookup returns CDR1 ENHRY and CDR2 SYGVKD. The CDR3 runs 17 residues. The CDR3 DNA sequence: TGTGCCATCAGTGAGTCGACCAGCGCAAGCTCCTACAATGAGCAGTTCTTC. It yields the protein CAISESTSASSYNEQFF.

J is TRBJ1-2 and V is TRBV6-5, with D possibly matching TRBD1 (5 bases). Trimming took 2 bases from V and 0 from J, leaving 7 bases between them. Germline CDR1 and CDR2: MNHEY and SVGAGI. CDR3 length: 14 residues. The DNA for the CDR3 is TGTGCCAGCAGTTACCCGACAGCTAACTATGGCTACACCTTC. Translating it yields CASSYPTANYGYTF.

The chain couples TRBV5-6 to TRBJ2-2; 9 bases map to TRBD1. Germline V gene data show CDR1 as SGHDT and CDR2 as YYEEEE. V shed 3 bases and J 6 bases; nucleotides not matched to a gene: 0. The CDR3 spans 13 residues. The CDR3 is CASSWDRAGELFF. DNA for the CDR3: TGTGCCAGCAGCTGGGACAGGGCCGGGGAGCTGTTTTTT.

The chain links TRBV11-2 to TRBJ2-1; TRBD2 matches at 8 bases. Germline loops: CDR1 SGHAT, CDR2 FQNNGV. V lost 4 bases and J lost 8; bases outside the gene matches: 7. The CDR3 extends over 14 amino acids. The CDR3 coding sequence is TGTGCCAGCAGCTCCCGGACTAGCTGGCATGAGCAGTTCTTC. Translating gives CASSSRTSWHEQFF.

The CDR3 here is CSARRDTQYF. Written as DNA, the CDR3 is TGCAGTGCTAGGAGGGATACGCAGTATTTT. This chain connects TRBV20-1 to TRBJ2-3; D ambiguous. CDR3 size: 10 residues. Germline V lookup: CDR1 DFQATT, CDR2 SNEGSKA (reference sequence). The V end lost 3 bases, the J end lost 6 bases, and 4 bases lay between the germline ends.

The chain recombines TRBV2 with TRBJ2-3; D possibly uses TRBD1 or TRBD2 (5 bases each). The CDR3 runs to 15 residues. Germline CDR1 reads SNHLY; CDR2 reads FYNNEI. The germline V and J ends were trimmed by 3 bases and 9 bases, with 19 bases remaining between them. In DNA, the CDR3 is TGTGCCAGCAGTGAGGAGGTGTGGGGCGGCATCACGCAGTATTTT. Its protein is CASSEEVWGGITQYF.